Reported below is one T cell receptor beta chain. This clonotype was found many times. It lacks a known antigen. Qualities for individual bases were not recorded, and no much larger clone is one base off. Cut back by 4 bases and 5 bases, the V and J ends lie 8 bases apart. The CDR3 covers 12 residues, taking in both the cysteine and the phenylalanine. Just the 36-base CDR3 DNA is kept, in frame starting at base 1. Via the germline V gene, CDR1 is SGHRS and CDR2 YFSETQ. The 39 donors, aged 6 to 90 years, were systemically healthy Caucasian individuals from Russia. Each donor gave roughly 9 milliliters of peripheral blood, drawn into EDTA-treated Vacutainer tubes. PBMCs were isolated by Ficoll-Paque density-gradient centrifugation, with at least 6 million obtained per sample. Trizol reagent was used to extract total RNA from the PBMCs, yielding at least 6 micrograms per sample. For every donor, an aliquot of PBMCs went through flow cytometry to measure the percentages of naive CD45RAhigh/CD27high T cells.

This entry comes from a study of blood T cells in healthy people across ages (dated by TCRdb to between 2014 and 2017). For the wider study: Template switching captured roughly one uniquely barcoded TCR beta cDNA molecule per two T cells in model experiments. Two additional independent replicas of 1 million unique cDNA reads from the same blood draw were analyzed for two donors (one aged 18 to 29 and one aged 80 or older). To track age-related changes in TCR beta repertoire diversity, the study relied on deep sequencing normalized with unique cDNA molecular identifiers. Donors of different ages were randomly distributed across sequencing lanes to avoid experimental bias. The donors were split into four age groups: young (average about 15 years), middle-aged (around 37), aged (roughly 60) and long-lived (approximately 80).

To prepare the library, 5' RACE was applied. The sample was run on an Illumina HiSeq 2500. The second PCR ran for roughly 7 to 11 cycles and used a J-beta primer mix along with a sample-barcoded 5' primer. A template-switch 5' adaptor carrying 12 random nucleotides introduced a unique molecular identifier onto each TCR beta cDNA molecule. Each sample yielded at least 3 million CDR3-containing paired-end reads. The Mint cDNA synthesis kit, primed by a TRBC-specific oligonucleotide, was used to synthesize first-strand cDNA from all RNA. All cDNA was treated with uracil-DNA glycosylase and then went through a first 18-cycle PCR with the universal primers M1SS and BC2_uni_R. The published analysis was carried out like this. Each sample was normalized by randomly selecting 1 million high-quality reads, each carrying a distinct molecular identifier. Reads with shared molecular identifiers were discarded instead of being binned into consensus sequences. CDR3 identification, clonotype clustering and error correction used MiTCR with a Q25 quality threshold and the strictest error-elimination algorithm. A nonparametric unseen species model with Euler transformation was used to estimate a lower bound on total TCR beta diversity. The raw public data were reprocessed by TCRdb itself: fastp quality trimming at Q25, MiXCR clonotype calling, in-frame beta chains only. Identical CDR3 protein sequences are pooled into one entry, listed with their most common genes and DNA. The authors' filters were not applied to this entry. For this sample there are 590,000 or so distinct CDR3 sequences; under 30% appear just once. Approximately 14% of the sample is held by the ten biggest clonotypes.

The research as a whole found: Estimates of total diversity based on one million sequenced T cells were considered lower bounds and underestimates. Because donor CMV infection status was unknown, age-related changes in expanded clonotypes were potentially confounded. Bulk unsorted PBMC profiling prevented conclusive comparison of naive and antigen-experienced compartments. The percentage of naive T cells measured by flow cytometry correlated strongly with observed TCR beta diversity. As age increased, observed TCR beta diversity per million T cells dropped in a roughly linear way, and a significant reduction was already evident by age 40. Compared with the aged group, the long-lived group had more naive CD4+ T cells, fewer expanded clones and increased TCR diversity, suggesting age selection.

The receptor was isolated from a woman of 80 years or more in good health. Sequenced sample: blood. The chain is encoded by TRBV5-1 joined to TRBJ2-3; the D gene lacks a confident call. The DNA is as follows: TGCGCCAGCAGCGAGGTACTAGATACGCAGTATTTT. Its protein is CASSEVLDTQYF.